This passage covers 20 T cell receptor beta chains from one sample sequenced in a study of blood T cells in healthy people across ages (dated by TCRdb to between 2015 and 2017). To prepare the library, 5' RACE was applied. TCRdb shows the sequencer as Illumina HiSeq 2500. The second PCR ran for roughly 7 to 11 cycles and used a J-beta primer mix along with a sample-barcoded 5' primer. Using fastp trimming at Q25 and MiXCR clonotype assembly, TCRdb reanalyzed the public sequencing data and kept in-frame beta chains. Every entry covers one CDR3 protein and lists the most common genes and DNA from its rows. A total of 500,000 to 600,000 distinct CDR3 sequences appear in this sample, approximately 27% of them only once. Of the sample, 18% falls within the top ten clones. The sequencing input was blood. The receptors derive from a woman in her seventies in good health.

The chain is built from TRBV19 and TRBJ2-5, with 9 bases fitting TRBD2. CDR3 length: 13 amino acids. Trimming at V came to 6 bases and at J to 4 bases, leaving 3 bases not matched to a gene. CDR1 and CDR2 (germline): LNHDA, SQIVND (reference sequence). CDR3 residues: CASSQTSGETQYF. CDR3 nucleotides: TGTGCCAGTAGCCAGACTAGCGGAGAGACCCAGTACTTC.

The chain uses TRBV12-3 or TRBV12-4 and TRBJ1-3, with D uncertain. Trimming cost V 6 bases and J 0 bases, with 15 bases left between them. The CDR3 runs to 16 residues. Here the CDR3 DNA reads TGTGCCAGCAGCCCATCTGTTGCCACCTCTGGAAACACCATATATTTT. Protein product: CASSPSVATSGNTIYF.

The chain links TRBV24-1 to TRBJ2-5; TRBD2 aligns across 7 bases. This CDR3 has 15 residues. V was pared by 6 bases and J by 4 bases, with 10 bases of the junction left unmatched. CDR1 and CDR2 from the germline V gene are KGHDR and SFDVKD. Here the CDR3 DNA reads TGTGCCACCAGTACCTCTTGGGGCGGGGGAGAGACCCAGTACTTC. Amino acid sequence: CATSTSWGGGETQYF.

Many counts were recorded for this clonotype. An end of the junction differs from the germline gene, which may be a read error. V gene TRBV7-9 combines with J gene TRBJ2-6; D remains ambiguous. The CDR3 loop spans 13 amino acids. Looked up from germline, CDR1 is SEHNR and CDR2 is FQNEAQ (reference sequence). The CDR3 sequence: CASSLAGANVLTF. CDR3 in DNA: TGTGCCAGCAGTTTAGCTGGGGCCAACGTCCTGACTTTC.

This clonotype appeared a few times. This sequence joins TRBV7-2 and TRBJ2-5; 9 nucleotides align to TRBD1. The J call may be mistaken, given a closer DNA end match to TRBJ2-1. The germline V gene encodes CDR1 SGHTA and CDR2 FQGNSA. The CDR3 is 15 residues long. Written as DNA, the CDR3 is TGTGCCAGCAGCTCCGGGACAGGGTATCGCGGTGAGCAGTTCTTC. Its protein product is CASSSGTGYRGEQFF.

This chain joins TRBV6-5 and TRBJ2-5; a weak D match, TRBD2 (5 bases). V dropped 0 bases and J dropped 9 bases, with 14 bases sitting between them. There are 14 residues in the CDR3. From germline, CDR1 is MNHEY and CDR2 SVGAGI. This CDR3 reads CASSYSIVERAQYF. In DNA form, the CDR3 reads TGTGCCAGCAGTTACTCGATAGTTGAGAGGGCCCAGTACTTC.

The CDR3 bases are TGTGCCAGCAGTAAACTTAGAAGCTCCTACAATGAGCAGTTCTTC. Protein sequence: CASSKLRSSYNEQFF. The chain uses TRBV27 and TRBJ2-1, with D hard to call. CDR1 MNHEY and CDR2 SMNVEV come from the germline V gene (reference sequence). The CDR3 loop spans 15 amino acids. The V end was cut by 5 bases, the J end by 0 bases, with 11 bases between.

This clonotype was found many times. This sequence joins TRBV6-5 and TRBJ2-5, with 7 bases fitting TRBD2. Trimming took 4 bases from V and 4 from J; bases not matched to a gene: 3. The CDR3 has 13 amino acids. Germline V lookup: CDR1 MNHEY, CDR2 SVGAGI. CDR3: CASSSPGGETQYF. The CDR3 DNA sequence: TGTGCCAGCAGTTCCCCGGGGGGAGAGACCCAGTACTTC.

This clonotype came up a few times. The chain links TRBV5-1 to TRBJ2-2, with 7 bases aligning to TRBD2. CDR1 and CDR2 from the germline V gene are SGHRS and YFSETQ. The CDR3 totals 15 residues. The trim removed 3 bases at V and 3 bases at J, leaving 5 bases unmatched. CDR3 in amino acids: CASSWGGSDTGELFF. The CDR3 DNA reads TGCGCCAGCAGCTGGGGGGGGTCGGACACCGGGGAGCTGTTTTTT.

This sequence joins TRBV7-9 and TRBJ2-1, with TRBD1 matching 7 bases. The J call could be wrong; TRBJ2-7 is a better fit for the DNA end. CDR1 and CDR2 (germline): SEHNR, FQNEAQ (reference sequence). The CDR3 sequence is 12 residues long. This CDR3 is CASSRDSDEQYF. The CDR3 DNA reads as TGTGCCAGCAGCCGGGACAGTGACGAGCAGTACTTC.

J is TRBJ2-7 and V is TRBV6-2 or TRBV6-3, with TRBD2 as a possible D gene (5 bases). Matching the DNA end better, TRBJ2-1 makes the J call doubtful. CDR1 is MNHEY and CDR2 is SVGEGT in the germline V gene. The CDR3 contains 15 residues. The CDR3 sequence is CASSPRFFGSGEQFF. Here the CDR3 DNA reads TGTGCCAGCAGTCCGCGTTTTTTTGGGTCGGGAGAGCAGTTCTTC.

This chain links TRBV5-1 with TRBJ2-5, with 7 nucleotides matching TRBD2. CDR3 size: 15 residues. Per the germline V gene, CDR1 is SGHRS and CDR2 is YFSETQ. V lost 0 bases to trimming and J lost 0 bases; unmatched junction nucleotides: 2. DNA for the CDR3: TGCGCCAGCAGCTTGGCGGGGACTAACCAAGAGACCCAGTACTTC. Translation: CASSLAGTNQETQYF.

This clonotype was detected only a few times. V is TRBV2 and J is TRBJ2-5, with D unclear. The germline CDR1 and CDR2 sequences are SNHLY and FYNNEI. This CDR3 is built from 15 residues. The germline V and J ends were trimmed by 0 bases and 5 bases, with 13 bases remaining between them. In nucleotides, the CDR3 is TGTGCCAGCAGTGAAGCAGGAAGTCCTGGGGAGACCCAGTACTTC. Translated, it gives CASSEAGSPGETQYF.

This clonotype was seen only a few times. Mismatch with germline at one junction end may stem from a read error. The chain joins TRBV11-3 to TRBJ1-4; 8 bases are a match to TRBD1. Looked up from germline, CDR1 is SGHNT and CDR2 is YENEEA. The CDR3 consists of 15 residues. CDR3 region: CASSFQGADREKLFF. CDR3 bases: TGTGCTAGCAGCTTTCAGGGGGCTGATCGTGAAAAACTGTTTTTT.

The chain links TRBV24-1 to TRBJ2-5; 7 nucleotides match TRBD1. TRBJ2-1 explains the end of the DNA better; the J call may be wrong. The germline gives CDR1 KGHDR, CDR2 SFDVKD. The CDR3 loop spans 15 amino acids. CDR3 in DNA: TGTGCCACCAGTGGTCCAGGGGGTTCGGGTAATGAGCAGTTCTTC. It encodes CATSGPGGSGNEQFF.

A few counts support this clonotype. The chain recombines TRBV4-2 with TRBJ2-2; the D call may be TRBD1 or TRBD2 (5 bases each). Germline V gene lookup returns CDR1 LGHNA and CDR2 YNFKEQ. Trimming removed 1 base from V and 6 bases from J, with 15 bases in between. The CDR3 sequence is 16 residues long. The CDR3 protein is CASSQVAGTDPGELFF. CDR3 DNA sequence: TGTGCCAGCAGCCAAGTTGCCGGGACCGATCCCGGGGAGCTGTTTTTT.

In DNA form, the CDR3 reads TGCGCCAGCAGCTTGGACTTGGCTTCCGAGCAGTTCTTC. This codes for CASSLDLASEQFF. The chain employs TRBV5-1 and TRBJ2-1; D not certain. CDR1 and CDR2 from the germline V gene are SGHRS and YFSETQ. CDR3 length: 13 amino acids. Deletions cut 0 bases from V and 10 bases from J, with 11 bases between.

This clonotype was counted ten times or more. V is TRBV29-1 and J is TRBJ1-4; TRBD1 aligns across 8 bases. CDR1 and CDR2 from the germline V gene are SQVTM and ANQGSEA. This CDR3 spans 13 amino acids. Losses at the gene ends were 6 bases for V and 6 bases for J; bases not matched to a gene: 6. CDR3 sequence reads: CSVKDRADEKLFF. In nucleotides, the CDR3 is TGCAGCGTAAAGGACAGGGCGGATGAAAAACTGTTTTTT.

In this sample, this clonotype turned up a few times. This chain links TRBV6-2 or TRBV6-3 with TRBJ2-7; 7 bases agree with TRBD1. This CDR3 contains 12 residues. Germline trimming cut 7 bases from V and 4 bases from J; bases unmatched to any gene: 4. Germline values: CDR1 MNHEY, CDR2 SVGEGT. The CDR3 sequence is CASNRGKYEQYF. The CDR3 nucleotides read TGTGCCAGCAACAGGGGAAAATACGAGCAGTACTTC.

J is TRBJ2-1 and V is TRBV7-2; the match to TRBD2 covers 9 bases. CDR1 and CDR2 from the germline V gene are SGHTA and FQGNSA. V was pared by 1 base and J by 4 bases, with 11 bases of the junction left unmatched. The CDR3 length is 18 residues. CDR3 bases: TGTGCCAGCAGCTTAGTTTTTAGCGGGGGACGTACGTACAATGAGCAGTTCTTC. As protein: CASSLVFSGGRTYNEQFF.